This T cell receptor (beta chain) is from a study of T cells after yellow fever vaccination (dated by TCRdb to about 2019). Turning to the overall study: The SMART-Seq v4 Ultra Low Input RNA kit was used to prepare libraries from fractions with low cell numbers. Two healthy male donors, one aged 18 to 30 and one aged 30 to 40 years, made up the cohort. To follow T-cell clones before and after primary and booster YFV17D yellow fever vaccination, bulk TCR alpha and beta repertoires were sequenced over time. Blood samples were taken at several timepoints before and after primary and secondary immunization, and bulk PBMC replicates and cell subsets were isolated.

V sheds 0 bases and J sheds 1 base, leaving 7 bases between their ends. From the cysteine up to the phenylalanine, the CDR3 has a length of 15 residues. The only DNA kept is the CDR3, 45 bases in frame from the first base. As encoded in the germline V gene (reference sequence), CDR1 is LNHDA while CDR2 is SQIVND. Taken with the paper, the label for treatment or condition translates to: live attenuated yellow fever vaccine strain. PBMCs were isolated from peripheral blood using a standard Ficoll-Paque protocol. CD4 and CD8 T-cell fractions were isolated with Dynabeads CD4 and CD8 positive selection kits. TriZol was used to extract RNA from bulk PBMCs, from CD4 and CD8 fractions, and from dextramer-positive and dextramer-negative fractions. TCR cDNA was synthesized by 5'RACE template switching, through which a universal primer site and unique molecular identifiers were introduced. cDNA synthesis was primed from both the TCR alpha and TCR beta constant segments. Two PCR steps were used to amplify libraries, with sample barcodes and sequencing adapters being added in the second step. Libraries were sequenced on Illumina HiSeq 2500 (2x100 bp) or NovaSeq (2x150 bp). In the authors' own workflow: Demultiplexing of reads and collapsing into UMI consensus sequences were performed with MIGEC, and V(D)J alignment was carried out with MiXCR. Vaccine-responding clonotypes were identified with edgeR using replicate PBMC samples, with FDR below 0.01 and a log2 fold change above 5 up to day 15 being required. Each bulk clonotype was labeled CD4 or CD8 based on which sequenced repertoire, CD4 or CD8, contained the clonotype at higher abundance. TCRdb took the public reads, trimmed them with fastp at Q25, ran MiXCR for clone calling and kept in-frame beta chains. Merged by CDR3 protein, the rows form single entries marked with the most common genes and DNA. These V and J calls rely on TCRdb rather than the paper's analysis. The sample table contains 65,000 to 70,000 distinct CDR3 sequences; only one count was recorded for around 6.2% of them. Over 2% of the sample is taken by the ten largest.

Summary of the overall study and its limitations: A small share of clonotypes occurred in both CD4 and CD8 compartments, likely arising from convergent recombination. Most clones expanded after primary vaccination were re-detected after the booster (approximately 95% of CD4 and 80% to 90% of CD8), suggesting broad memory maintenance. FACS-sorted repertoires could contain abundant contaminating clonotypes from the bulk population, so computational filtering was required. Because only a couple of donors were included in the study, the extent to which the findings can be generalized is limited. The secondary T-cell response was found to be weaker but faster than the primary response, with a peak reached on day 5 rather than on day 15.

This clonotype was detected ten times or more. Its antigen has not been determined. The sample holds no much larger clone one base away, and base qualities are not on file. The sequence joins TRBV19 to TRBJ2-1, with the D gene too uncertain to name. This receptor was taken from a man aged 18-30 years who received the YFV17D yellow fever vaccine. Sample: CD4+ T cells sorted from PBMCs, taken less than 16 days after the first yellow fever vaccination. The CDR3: CASSIDGRSYNEQFF. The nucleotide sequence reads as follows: TGTGCCAGTAGTATAGATGGCAGATCCTACAATGAGCAGTTCTTC.